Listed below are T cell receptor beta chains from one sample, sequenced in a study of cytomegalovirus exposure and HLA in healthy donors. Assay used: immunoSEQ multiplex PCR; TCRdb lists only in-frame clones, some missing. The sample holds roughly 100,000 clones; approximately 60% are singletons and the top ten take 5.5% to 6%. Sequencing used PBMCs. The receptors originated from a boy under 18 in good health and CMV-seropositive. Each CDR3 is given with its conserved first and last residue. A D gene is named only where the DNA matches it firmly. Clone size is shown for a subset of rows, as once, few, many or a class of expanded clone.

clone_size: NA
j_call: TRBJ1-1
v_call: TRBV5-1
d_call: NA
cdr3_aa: CASSPRWVEEEAFF
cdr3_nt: TGCGCCAGCAGCCCACGCTGGGTCGAGGAAGAAGCTTTCTTT

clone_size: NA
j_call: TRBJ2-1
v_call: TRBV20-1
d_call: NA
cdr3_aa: CSAKGDEQFF
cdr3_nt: TGCAGTGCTAAGGGAGATGAGCAGTTCTTC

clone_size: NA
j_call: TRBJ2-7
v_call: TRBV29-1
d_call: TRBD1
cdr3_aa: CSVEDGQGAAYEQYF
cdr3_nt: TGCAGCGTTGAAGATGGACAGGGGGCGGCCTACGAGCAGTACTTC

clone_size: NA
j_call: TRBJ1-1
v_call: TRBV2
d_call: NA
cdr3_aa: CASRFAGVTEAFF
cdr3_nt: TGTGCCAGCAGGTTCGCAGGGGTCACTGAAGCTTTCTTT

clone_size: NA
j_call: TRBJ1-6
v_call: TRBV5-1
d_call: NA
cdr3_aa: CASSLAGRADSPLHF
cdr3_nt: TGCGCCAGCAGCTTGGCCGGCAGGGCGGATTCACCCCTCCACTTT

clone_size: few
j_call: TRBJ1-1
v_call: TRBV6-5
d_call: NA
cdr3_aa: CATAAPGARTEAFF
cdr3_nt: TGTGCCACCGCGGCCCCAGGGGCTCGAACTGAAGCTTTCTTT

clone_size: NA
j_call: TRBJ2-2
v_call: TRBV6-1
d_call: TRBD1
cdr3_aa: CASSGGTVPGELFF
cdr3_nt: TGTGCCAGCAGTGGGGGGACAGTCCCCGGGGAGCTGTTTTTT

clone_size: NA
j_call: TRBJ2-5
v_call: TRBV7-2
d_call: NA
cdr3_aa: CASSLGFRGTEQETQYF
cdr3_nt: TGTGCCAGCAGCTTAGGCTTCCGGGGGACAGAACAAGAGACCCAGTACTTC

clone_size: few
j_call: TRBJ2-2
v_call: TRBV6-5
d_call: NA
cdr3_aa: CASSWGRNTGELFF
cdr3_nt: TGTGCCAGCAGTTGGGGCAGGAACACCGGGGAGCTGTTTTTT

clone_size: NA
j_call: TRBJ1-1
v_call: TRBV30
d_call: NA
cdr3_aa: CAWKGRSAEAFF
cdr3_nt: TGTGCCTGGAAAGGGAGGAGCGCTGAAGCTTTCTTT

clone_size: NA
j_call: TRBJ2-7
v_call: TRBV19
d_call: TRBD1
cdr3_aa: CASSQGQSSYEQYF
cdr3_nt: TGTGCCAGTAGTCAGGGACAGAGCTCCTACGAGCAGTACTTC

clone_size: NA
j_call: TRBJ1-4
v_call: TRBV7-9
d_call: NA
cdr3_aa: CASSLARKGSDEKLFF
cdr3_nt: TGTGCCAGCAGCTTAGCGCGTAAGGGGTCGGATGAAAAACTGTTTTTT

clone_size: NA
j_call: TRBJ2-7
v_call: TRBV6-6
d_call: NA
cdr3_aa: CASSYQEGSEQYF
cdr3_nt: TGTGCCAGCAGTTACCAGGAGGGCTCAGAGCAGTACTTC